The 12 T cell receptor beta chains given below trace back to one sample, sequenced in a study of blood T cell repertoires in COVID-19. Clones were sequenced by immunoSEQ multiplex PCR, and TCRdb holds only the in-frame ones, with some missing. The sample lists some 96,000 clones; almost 80% were seen once. The specimen was peripheral blood. These receptors were taken from a woman in her 70s with acute or convalescent COVID-19.

The CDR3 nucleotides read TGTGCCAGCAGCGCAACGACAGGGCGTAGGAACGAGCAGTACTTC. Its translation: CASSATTGRRNEQYF. The chain couples TRBV9 to TRBJ2-7, with 7 nucleotides matching TRBD1. J lost 5 bases, V lost 3 bases, and 11 bases had no gene match. Looked up from germline, CDR1 is SGDLS and CDR2 is YYNGEE. The CDR3 has 15 amino acids.

The V gene is TRBV30, the J gene TRBJ2-3; TRBD2 is a possible D gene (7 bases). Trimming took 4 bases from V and 9 from J, leaving 17 bases between them. The CDR3 is 13 residues long. Germline V lookup: CDR1 GTSNPN, CDR2 SVGIG (reference sequence). The DNA of the CDR3 is TGTGCCTGGATTAATAAGGCGGGGGCCACGCAGTATTTT. Amino acid sequence: CAWINKAGATQYF.

This rearrangement joins TRBV28 to TRBJ1-5; D perhaps matches TRBD1 (5 bases). The ends were cut back, 8 bases at V and 16 bases at J, with 21 bases in the middle. In germline, CDR1 is MDHEN, CDR2 SYDVKM. The CDR3 extends over 12 amino acids. CDR3 bases: TGTGCCAGCGGGGGGACCGGGAGGGACGTCCATTTT. It encodes CASGGTGRDVHF. Supplemented by reference TRBV28 and TRBJ1-5, the full variable domain reads DVKVTQSSRYLVKRTGEKVFLECVQDMDHENMFWYRQDPGLGLRLIYFSYDVKMKEKGDIPEGYSVSREKKERFSLILESASTNQTSMYLCASGGTGRDVHFGDGTRLSIL.

This clone occurred once. The limits of the CDR3 on the DNA are not certain, so only TCRdb's listed CDR3 is given. The gene calls are TRBV6-5 and TRBJ2-7; TRBD1 was called by the table and not checked on the DNA. Germline assignment: CDR1 MNHEY and CDR2 SVGAGI. The length of the CDR3 is 14 amino acids, counting both ends. The CDR3 loop is CASSYVSGQGGQYF.

This clone showed up just once. The chain recombines TRBV10-3 with TRBJ1-3; D unresolved. CDR3 size: 16 residues. Looked up from germline, CDR1 is ENHRY and CDR2 is SYGVKD. Trimming took off 4 bases at V and 1 base at J, with 14 bases between the two ends. DNA for the CDR3: TGTGCCATCAGTGGCGCTCAATCGAGATCTGGAAACACCATATATTTT. Protein: CAISGAQSRSGNTIYF.

The chain has TRBV7-8 and TRBJ1-1; D possibly corresponds to TRBD1 (6 bases). The CDR3 has 12 residues. Trimming pared 6 bases from V and 1 base from J, leaving 6 bases between. Germline V gene sequence: CDR1 SGHVS, CDR2 FQNEAQ. CDR3 DNA: TGTGCCAGCAGAGGGGGGAACACTGAAGCTTTCTTT. Translation gives CASRGGNTEAFF.

The chain combines TRBV5-1 with TRBJ2-2; 7 bases match TRBD1. CDR1 SGHRS and CDR2 YFSETQ come from the germline V gene. The CDR3 has 15 residues. V lost 0 bases, J lost 4 bases, and 3 bases stayed unmatched. CDR3 sequence: CASSLGGGITGELFF. The DNA for the CDR3 is TGCGCCAGCAGCTTGGGAGGGGGCATCACCGGGGAGCTGTTTTTT.

This chain joins TRBV18 and TRBJ1-5; 9 bases align to TRBD1. Germline V gives CDR1 KGHSH, CDR2 LQKENI. CDR3 size: 15 residues. Unmatched junction bases numbered 7, after V lost 5 bases and J lost 5 bases. The CDR3 region has the DNA TGTGCCAGCTCAGCCGGGACAGGGAAGGATCAGCCCCAGCATTTT. Its protein is CASSAGTGKDQPQHF. Together with reference TRBV18 and TRBJ1-5, the CDR3 gives the full variable domain: NAGVMQNPRHLVRRRGQEARLRCSPMKGHSHVYWYRQLPEEGLKFMVYLQKENIIDESGMPKERFSAEFPKEGPSILRIQQVVRGDSAAYFCASSAGTGKDQPQHFGDGTRLSIL.

This chain joins TRBV5-1 and TRBJ2-1; D may be TRBD1 (6 bases). The germline gives CDR1 SGHRS, CDR2 YFSETQ. The CDR3 sequence is 15 residues long. Trimming removed 2 bases at V and 0 bases at J, with 9 bases between. CDR3 in amino acids: CASSFGGTSYNEQFF. The CDR3 nucleotides are TGCGCCAGCAGCTTTGGGGGCACCTCCTACAATGAGCAGTTCTTC.

The genes are TRBV4-2 and TRBJ2-1; the match to TRBD1 covers 8 bases. CDR1 is LGHNA and CDR2 is YNFKEQ in the germline V gene. This CDR3 spans 18 amino acids. V dropped 0 bases and J dropped 1; count of bases not matched to a gene: 8. The CDR3 region is CASSQDPTGVGSYNEQFF. The DNA for the CDR3 is TGTGCCAGCAGCCAAGACCCGACAGGGGTCGGGTCCTACAATGAGCAGTTCTTC.

This sequence joins TRBV6-5 and TRBJ1-1; D uncertain. Trimming stripped 2 bases from V and 2 bases from J, with 12 bases between. CDR3 length equals 15 residues. Germline V lookup: CDR1 MNHEY, CDR2 SVGAGI. Written as DNA, the CDR3 is TGTGCCAGCAGTTACGGCTCATTACCTAACACTGAAGCTTTCTTT. Encoded protein: CASSYGSLPNTEAFF.

The CDR3 bases are TGTGCCAGCAGTGGGATAGAGGGGGCTGGGGAAAAACTGTTTTTT. Translating gives CASSGIEGAGEKLFF. This chain uses TRBV25-1 with TRBJ1-4; the match to TRBD1 covers 7 bases. CDR1 is MGHDK and CDR2 is SYGVNS in the germline V gene. V dropped 4 bases and J dropped 8; count of bases not matched to a gene: 10. The CDR3 is 15 residues long.